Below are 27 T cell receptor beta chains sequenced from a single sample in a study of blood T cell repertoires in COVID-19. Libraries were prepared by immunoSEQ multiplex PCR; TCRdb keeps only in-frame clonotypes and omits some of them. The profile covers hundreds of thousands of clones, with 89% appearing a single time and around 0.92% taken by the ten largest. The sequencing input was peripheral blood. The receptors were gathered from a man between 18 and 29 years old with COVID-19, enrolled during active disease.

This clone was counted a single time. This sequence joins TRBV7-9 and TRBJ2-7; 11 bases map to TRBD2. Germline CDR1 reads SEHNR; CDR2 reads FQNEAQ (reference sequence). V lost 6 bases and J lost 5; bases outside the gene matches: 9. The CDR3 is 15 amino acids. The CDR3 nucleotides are TGTGCCAGCAGACCCACTAGCGGGAGTTATCACGAGCAGTACTTC. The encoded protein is CASRPTSGSYHEQYF.

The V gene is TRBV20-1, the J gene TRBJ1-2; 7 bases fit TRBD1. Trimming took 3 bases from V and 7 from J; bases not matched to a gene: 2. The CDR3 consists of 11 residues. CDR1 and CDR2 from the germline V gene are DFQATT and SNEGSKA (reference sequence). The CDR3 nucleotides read TGCAGTGCTAGCGCAGGGGGTGGCTACACCTTC. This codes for CSASAGGGYTF.

This CDR3 reads CASSFSRTGAGSEAFF. As DNA, the CDR3 is TGTGCCAGCAGTTTCTCCCGGACAGGGGCCGGCTCTGAAGCTTTCTTT. The chain links TRBV27 to TRBJ1-1; 9 positions match TRBD1. V gave up 3 bases and J gave up 6 bases; unmatched junction bases: 11. CDR1 is MNHEY and CDR2 is SMNVEV in the germline V gene (reference sequence). The CDR3 has 16 residues.

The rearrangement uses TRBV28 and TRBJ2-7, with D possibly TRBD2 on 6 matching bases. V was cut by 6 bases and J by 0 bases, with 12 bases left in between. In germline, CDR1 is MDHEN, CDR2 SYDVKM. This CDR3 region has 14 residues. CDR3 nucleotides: TGTGCCAGCAGACCGCCGGGACTCTCCTACGAGCAGTACTTC. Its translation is CASRPPGLSYEQYF.

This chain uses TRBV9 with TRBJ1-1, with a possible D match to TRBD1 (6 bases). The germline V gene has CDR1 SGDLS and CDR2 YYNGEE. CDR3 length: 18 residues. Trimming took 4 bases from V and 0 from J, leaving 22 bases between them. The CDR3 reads CASSLSGGGLGVNTEAFF. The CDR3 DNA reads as TGTGCCAGCAGCCTCTCAGGCGGGGGGCTGGGGGTGAACACTGAAGCTTTCTTT.

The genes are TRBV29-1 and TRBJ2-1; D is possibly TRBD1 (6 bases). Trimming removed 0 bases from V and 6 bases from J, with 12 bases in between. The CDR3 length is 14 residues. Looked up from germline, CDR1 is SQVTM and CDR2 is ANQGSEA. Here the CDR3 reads CSVEDTGSLNEQFF. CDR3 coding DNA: TGCAGCGTTGAAGATACAGGGAGTCTCAATGAGCAGTTCTTC.

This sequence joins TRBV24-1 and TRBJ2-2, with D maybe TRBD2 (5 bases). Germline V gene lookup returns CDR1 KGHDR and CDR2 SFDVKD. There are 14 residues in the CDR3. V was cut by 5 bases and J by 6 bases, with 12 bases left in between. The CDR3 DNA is TGTGCCACCAGTGCGCCCGGGGAGTCCGGGGAGCTGTTTTTT. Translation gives CATSAPGESGELFF.

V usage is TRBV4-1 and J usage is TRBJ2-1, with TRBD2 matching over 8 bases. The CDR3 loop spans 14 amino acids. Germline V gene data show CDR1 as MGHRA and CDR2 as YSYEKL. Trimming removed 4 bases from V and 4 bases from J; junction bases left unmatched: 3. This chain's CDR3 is CASSRTSGYNEQFF. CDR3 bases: TGCGCCAGCAGCCGCACTAGCGGTTACAATGAGCAGTTCTTC.

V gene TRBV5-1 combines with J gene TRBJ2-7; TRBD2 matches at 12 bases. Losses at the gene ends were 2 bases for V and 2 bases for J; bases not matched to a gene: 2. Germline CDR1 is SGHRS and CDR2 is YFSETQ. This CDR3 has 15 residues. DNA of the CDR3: TGCGCCAGCAGCTTACTAGCGGGGGGACCCTACGAGCAGTACTTC. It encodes CASSLLAGGPYEQYF.

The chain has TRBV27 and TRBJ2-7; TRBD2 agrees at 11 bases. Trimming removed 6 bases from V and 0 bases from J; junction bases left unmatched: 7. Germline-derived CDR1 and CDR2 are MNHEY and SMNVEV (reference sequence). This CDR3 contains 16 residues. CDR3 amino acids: CASSQGLAVSSYEQYF. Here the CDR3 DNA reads TGTGCCAGCAGCCAGGGACTAGCGGTGAGCTCCTACGAGCAGTACTTC.

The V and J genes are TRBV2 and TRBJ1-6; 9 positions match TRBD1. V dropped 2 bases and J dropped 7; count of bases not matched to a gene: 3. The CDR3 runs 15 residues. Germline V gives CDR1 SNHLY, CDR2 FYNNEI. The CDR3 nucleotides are TGTGCCAGCAGTGAAATAGGACAGGGGAATTCACCCCTCCACTTT. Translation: CASSEIGQGNSPLHF.

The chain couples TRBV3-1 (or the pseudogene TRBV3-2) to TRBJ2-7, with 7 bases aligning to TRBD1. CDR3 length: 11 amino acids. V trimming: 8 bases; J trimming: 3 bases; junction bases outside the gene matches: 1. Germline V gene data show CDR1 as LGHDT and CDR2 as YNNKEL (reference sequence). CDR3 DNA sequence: TGTGCCAGCCGGGACAGCTACGAGCAGTACTTC. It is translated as CASRDSYEQYF.

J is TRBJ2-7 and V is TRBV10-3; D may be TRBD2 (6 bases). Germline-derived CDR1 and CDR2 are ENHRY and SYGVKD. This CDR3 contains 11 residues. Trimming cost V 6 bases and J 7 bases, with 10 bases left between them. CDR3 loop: CAISGSGEQYF. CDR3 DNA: TGTGCCATCAGCGGGAGTGGGGAGCAGTACTTC.

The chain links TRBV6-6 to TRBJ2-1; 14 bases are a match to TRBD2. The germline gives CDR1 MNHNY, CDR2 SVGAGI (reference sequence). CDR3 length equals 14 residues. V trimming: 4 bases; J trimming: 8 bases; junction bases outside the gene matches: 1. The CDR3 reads CASSSGLAGDEQFF. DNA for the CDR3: TGTGCCAGCAGTTCGGGACTAGCGGGAGATGAGCAGTTCTTC.

The CDR3 loop reads CAWNTGANEQFF. CDR3 DNA sequence: TGTGCCTGGAATACAGGGGCCAATGAGCAGTTCTTC. This chain joins TRBV30 and TRBJ2-1, with 7 bases that match TRBD1. The V gene's germline CDR1 is GTSNPN and CDR2 SVGIG (reference sequence). The V segment lost 4 bases and the J segment 6 bases; nucleotides outside the gene matches: 3. The CDR3 loop spans 12 amino acids.

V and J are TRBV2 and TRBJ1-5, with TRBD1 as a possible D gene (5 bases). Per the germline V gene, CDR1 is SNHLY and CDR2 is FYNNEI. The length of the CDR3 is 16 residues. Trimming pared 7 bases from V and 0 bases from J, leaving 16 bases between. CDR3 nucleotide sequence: TGTGCCAGCAAGGTCAGGGCGGTCGATAGCAATCAGCCCCAGCATTTT. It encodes CASKVRAVDSNQPQHF. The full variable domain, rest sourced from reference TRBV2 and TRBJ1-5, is EPEVTQTPSHQVTQMGQEVILRCVPISNHLYFYWYRQILGQKVEFLVSFYNNEISEKSEIFDDQFSVERPDGSNFTLKIRSTKLEDSAMYFCASKVRAVDSNQPQHFGDGTRLSIL.

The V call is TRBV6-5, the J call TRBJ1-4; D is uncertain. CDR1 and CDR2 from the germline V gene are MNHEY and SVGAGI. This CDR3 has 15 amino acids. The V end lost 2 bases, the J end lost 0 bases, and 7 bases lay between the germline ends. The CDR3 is CASSYRDSTNEKLFF. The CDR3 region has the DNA TGTGCCAGCAGTTACCGGGATTCAACTAATGAAAAACTGTTTTTT.

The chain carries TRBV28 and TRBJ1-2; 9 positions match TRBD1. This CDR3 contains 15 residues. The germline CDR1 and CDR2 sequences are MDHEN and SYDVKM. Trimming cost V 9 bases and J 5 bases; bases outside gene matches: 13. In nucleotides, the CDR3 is TGTGCCAGTTCCCAACCGGGACAGGGAGGATATGGCTACACCTTC. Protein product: CASSQPGQGGYGYTF.

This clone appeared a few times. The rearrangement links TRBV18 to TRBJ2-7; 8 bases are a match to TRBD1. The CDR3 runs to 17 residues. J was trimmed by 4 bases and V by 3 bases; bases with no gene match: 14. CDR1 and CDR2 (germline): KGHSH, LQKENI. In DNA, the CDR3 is TGTGCCAGCTCACCCACCCTAGGGCAGGGGGCTATATACGAGCAGTACTTC. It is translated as CASSPTLGQGAIYEQYF.

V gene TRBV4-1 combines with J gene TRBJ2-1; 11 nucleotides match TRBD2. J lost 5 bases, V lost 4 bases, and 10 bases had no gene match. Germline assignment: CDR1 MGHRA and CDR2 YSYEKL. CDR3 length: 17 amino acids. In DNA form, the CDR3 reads TGCGCCAGCAGCCGTGAGGCTAGACTAGCGGGAAACAATGAGCAGTTCTTC. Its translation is CASSREARLAGNNEQFF.

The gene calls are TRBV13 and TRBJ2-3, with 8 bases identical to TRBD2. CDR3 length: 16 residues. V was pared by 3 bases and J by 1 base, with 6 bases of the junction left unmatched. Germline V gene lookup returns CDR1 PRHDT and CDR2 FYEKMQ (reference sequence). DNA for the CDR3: TGTGCCAGCAGCTTTGCCCCGGGAGGGGGCACAGATACGCAGTATTTT. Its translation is CASSFAPGGGTDTQYF.

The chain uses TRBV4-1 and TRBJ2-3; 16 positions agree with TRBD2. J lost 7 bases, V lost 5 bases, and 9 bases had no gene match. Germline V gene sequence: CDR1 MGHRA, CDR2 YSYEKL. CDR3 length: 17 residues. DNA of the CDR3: TGCGCCAGCAGCGATCCCGGGACTAGCGGGAGGGGGAATACGCAGTATTTT. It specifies CASSDPGTSGRGNTQYF.

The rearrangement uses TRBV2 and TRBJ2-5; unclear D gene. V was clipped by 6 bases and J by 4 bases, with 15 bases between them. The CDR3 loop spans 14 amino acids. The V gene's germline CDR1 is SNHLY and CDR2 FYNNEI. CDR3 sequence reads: CASREHPYLETQYF. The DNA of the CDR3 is TGTGCCAGCAGAGAACACCCCTATCTAGAGACCCAGTACTTC.

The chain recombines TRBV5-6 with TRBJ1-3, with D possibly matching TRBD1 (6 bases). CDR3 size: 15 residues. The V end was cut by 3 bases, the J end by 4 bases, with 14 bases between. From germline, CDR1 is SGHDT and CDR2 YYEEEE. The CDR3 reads CASSSLRGGGNTIYF. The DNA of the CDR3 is TGTGCCAGCAGCTCCCTTAGGGGGGGAGGAAACACCATATATTTT.

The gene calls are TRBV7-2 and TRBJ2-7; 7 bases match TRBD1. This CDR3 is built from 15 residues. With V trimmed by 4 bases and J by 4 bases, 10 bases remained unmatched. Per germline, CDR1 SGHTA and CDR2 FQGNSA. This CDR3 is CASSSPDRESYEQYF. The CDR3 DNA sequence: TGTGCCAGCAGCTCTCCAGACAGGGAGAGTTACGAGCAGTACTTC.

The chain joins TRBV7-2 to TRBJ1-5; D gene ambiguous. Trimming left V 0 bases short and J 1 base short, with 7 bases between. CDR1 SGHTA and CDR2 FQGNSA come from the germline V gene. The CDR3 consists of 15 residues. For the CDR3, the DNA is TGTGCCAGCAGCTTAGCGCACAGCAGCAATCAGCCCCAGCATTTT. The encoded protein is CASSLAHSSNQPQHF. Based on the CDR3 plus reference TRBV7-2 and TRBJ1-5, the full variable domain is GAGVSQSPSNKVTEKGKDVELRCDPISGHTALYWYRQSLGQGLEFLIYFQGNSAPDKSGLPSDRFSAERTGGSVSTLTIQRTQQEDSAVYLCASSLAHSSNQPQHFGDGTRLSIL.

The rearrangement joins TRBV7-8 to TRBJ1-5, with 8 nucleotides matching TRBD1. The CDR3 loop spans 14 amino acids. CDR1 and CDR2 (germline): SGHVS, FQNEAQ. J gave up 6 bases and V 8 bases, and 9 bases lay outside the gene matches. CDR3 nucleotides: TGTGCCAGCGCCGGGACAGGATGGGGTCAGCCCCAGCATTTT. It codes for CASAGTGWGQPQHF.